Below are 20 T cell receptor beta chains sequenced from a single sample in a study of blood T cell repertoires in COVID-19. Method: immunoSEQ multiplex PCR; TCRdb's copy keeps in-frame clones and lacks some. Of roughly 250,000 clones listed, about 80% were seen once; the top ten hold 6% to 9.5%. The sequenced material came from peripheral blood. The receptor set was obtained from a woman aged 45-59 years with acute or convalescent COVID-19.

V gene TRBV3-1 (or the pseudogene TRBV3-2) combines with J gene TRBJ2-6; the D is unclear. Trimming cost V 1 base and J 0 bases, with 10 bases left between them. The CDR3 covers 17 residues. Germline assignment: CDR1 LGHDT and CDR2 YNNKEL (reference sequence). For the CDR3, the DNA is TGTGCCAGCAGCCAAGTTCGATGGCCCTCTGGGGCCAACGTCCTGACTTTC. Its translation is CASSQVRWPSGANVLTF.

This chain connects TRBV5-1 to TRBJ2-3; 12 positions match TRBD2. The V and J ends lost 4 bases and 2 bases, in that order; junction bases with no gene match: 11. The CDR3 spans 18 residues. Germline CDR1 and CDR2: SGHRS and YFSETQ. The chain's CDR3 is CASSQYSSGGDYTDTQYF. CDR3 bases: TGCGCCAGCAGCCAATATTCTAGCGGGGGGGACTACACAGATACGCAGTATTTT.

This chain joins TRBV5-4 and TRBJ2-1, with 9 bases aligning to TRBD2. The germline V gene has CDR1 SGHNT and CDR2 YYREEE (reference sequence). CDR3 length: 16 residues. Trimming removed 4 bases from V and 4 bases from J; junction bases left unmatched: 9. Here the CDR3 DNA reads TGTGCCAGCAGCGGGGCCGGGACTAGCATGTACAATGAGCAGTTCTTC. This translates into CASSGAGTSMYNEQFF. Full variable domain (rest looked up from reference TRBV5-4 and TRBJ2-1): ETGVTQSPTHLIKTRGQQVTLRCSSQSGHNTVSWYQQALGQGPQFIFQYYREEENGRGNFPPRFSGLQFPNYSSELNVNALELDDSALYLCASSGAGTSMYNEQFFGPGTRLTVL.

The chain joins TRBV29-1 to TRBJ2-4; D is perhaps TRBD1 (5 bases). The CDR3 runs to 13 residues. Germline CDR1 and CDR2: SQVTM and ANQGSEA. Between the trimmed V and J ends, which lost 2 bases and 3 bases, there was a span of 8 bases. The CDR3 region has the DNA TGCAGCGTTGAACAGGGATTCAAAAACATTCAGTACTTC. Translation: CSVEQGFKNIQYF.

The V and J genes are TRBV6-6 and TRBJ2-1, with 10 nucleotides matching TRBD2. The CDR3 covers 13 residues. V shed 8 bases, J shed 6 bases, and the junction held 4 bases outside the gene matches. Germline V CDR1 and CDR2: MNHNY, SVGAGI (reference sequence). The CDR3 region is CASVVAGGNEQFF. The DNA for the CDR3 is TGTGCCAGCGTAGTAGCGGGGGGCAATGAGCAGTTCTTC.

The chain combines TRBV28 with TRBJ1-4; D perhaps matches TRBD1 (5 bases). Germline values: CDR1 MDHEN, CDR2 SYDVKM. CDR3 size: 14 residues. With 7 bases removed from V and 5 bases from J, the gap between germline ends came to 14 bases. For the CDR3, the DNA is TGTGCCAGCATTTCCAGCGGGGCGAATGAAAAACTGTTTTTT. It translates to CASISSGANEKLFF.

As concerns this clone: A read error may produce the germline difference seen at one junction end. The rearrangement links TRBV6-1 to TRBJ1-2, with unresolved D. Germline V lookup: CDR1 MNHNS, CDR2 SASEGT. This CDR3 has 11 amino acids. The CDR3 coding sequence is TGTGCCAGCAGTGAAAGTAGGGAGTCTGCCTTC. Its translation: CASSESRESAF.

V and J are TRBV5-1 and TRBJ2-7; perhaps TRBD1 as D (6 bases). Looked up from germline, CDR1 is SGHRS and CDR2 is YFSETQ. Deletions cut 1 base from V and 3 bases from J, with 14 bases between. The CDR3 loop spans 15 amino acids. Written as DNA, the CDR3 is TGCGCCAGCAGCTTGTCCGGGACACATCTCTACGAGCAGTACTTC. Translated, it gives CASSLSGTHLYEQYF.

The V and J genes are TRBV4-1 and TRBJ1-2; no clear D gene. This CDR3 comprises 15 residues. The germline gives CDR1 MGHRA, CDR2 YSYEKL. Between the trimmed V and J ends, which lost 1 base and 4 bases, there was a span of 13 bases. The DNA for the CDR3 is TGCGCCAGCAGCCAAGGGCAGGAAATTTCCTATGGCTACACCTTC. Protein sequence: CASSQGQEISYGYTF.

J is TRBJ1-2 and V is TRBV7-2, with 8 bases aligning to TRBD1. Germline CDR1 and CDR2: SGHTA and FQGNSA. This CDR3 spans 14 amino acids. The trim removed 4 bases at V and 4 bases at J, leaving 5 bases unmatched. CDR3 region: CASSSGQGVYGYTF. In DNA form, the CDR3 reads TGTGCCAGCAGCTCCGGACAGGGAGTCTATGGCTACACCTTC. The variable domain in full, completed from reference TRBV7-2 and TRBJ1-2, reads GAGVSQSPSNKVTEKGKDVELRCDPISGHTALYWYRQSLGQGLEFLIYFQGNSAPDKSGLPSDRFSAERTGGSVSTLTIQRTQQEDSAVYLCASSSGQGVYGYTFGSGTRLTVV.

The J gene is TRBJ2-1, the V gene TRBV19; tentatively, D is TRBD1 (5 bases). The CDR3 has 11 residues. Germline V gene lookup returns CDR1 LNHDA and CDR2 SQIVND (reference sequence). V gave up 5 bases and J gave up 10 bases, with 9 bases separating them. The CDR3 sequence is CASSDSLEQFF. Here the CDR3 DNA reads TGTGCCAGTAGTGACAGTCTCGAGCAGTTCTTC.

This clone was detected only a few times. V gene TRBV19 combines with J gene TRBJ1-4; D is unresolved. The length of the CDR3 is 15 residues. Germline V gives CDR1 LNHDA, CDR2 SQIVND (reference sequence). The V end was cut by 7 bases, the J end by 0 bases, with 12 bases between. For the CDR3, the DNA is TGTGCCAGTACCCACGAGGTGACAACTAATGAAAAACTGTTTTTT. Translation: CASTHEVTTNEKLFF.

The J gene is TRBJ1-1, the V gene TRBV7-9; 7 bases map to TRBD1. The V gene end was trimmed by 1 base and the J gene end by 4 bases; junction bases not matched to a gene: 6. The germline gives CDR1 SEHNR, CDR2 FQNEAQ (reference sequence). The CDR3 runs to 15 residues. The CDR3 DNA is TGTGCCAGCAGCTTAGGAGGGGGCTGGGGCACTGAAGCTTTCTTT. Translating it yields CASSLGGGWGTEAFF. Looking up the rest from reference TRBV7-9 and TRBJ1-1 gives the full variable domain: DTGVSQNPRHKITKRGQNVTFRCDPISEHNRLYWYRQTLGQGPEFLTYFQNEAQLEKSRLLSDRFSAERPKGSFSTLEIQRTEQGDSAMYLCASSLGGGWGTEAFFGQGTRLTVV.

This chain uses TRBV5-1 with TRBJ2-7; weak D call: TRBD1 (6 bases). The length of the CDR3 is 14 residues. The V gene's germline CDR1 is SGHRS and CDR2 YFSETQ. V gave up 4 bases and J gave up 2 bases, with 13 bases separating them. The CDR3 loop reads CASSAGTPTYEQYF. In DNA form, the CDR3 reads TGCGCCAGCAGCGCCGGGACACCCACCTACGAGCAGTACTTC.

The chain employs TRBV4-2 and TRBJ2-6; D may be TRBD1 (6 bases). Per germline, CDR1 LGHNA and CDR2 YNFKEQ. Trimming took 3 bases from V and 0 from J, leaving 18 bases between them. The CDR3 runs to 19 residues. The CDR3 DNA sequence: TGTGCCAGCAGCCACGGTCGAGGGGGTGAAAACTCTGGGGCCAACGTCCTGACTTTC. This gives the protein CASSHGRGGENSGANVLTF.

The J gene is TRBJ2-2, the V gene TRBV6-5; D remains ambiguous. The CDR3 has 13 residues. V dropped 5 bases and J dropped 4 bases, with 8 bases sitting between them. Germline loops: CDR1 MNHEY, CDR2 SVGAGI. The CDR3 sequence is CASSPGSTGELFF. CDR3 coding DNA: TGTGCCAGCAGTCCAGGAAGCACCGGGGAGCTGTTTTTT.

CDR3 nucleotide sequence: TGCGCCAGCAGCGCCAGGACAGGGGACCATGGCTACACCTTC. It codes for CASSARTGDHGYTF. The rearrangement joins TRBV5-1 to TRBJ1-2; the match to TRBD1 covers 9 bases. The length of the CDR3 is 14 residues. Germline lookup yields CDR1 SGHRS and CDR2 YFSETQ. The V and J ends lost 4 bases and 6 bases, in that order; junction bases with no gene match: 7.

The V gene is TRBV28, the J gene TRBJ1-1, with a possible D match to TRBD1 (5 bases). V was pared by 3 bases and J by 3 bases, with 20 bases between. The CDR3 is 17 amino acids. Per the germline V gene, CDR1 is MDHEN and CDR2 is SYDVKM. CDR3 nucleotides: TGTGCCAGCAGTTTTAACAGGATGGGTCGAACAGACACTGAAGCTTTCTTT. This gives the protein CASSFNRMGRTDTEAFF. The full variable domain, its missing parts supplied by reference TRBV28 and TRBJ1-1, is DVKVTQSSRYLVKRTGEKVFLECVQDMDHENMFWYRQDPGLGLRLIYFSYDVKMKEKGDIPEGYSVSREKKERFSLILESASTNQTSMYLCASSFNRMGRTDTEAFFGQGTRLTVV.

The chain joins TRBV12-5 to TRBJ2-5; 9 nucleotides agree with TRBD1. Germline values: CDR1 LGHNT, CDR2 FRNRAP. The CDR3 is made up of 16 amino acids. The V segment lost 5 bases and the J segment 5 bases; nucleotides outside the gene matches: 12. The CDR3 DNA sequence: TGTGCTAGTGGTCCGCCCGGGACAGGGTTAGTGGAGACCCAGTACTTC. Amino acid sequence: CASGPPGTGLVETQYF.

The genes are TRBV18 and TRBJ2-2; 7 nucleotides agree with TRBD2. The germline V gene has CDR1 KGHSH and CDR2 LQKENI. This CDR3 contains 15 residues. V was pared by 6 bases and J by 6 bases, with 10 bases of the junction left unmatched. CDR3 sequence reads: CASSLQRGDAGELFF. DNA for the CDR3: TGTGCCAGCTCGCTCCAGCGGGGAGACGCCGGGGAGCTGTTTTTT.